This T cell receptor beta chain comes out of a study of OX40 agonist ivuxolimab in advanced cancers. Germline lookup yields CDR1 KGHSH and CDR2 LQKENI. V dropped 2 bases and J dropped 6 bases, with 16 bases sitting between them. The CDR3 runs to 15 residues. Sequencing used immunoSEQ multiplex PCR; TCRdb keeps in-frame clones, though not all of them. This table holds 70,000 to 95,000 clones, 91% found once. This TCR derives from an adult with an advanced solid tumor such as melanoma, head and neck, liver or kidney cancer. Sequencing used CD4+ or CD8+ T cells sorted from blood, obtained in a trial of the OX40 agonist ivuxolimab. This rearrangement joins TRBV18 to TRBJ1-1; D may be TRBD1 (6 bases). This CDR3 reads CASSPSGGAKAEAFF. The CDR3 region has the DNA TGTGCCAGCTCACCATCGGGGGGCGCAAAGGCTGAAGCTTTCTTT.